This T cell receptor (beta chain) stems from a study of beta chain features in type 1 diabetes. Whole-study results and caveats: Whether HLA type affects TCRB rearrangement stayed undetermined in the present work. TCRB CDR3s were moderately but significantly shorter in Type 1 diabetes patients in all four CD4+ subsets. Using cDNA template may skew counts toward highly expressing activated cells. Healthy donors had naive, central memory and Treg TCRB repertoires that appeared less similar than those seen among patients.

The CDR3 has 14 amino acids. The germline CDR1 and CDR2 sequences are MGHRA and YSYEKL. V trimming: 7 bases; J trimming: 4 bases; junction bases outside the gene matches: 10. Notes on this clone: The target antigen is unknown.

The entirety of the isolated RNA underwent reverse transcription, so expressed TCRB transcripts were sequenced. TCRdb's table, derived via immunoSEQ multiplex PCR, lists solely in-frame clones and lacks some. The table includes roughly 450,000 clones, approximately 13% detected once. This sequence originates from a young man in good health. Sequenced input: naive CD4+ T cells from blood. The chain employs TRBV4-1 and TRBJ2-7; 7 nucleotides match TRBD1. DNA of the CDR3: TGCGCCAGCACCCGTGAGAGGGGGCTATACGAGCAGTACTTC. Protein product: CASTRERGLYEQYF.